Detailed here is one T cell receptor beta chain. This clonotype was recorded at least ten times. Its antigen specificity is not known. There are no base qualities to consult, and no much larger clone falls within one base. Sequencing used an Illumina Genome Analyzer IIx. The raw public reads went through TCRdb reprocessing: fastp at Q25, MiXCR clone calling, in-frame beta chains kept. Identical CDR3 protein sequences are pooled into one entry, listed with their most common genes and DNA. The sample table contains around 15,000 distinct CDR3 sequences; only one count was recorded for approximately 34% of them. The biggest ten clones account for roughly 15% of the sample. The data derive from a study (dated by TCRdb to the early 2010s). V loses 6 bases at its end and J loses 0 bases; junction bases beyond the gene matches: 7. CDR3 length: 15 amino acids, cysteine to phenylalanine. Only the CDR3 DNA stays, 45 bases, in frame from base 1. The germline V gene supplies CDR1 SQVTM and CDR2 ANQGSEA.

This chain joins TRBV29-1 to TRBJ2-1; 8 bases in the junction line up with TRBD1. The source of this sequence is a human donor. Sequencing was carried out using blood. The DNA reads TGCAGCGTGCAGGGGGCTCTCAACTCCTACAATGAGCAGTTCTTC. The encoded protein is CSVQGALNSYNEQFF.